This entry concerns a single TCR beta chain. Its antigen is currently unknown. This entry belongs to a study of T-cell memory formation after mild COVID-19. General study findings and limits: Pre-infection memory held some responding clones, suggesting pre-existing cross-reactive T cells responded. Clones contracting day 15 to 85 were balanced CD4/CD8; later expanders leaned CD4+.

One entry per CDR3 protein results from TCRdb running MiXCR on the 5' RACE reads. The repertoire has about 130,000 distinct CDR3 sequences, 15% to 20% of them found once; the top ten carry approximately 5.2%. This CDR3 region has 17 residues. Trimming shortened V by 5 bases and J by 0 bases, and 14 bases separated the two germline ends. CDR1 and CDR2 (germline): SGHTA, FQGTGA. This TCR derives from a man aged 18-30 years who had mild COVID-19 (a few samples of this study predate the infection). Cell type and time point are not known. V gene TRBV7-3 combines with J gene TRBJ2-6; D is ambiguous. The sequenced sample consisted of PBMCs or a T cell subset sorted from them (not recorded which). The CDR3 spells CASSPWGASSGANVLTF. DNA for the CDR3: TGTGCCAGCAGCCCGTGGGGTGCCTCCTCTGGGGCCAACGTCCTGACTTTC.